This is a list of T cell receptor beta chains from one sample in a study of cytomegalovirus exposure and HLA in healthy donors. TCRdb keeps only in-frame clones here, not all; method: immunoSEQ multiplex PCR. In the table there are about 140,000 clones, approximately 78% of which are singletons. Sequencing input: PBMCs. All receptors come from a man in his late teens or twenties in good health and CMV-seropositive. Both conserved end residues are part of each CDR3.

TRBV7-9	TRBJ1-1	CASSAGWNTEAFF
TRBV19	TRBJ2-2	CASSIWGKNTGELFF
TRBV10-1	-	CASSQQVSYEQYF
TRBV5-1	TRBJ1-2	CASSSGQGCGYTF
TRBV19	TRBJ2-3	CASSIFSGTVSTDTQYF
TRBV6-5	TRBJ2-5	CASRLAGGPQETQYF
TRBV6-5	TRBJ1-2	CASSYSQGYGYTF
TRBV5-1	TRBJ1-4	CASRFTGTGNEKLFF
TRBV6-1	TRBJ1-4	CASSATGTANEKLFF
TRBV6-5	TRBJ2-2	CASNLAGGVGELFF
TRBV15	TRBJ2-7	CATGEGVTGYEQYF
TRBV7-9	TRBJ2-2	CASSAMGLAANTGELFF
TRBV7-2	TRBJ2-1	CASSLASGEAGSYNEQFF
TRBV2	TRBJ1-5	CASSEDRIGNQPQHF
TRBV19	TRBJ1-1	CATQGAGNTEAFF
TRBV7-7	TRBJ2-7	CASSRTDALEQYF
TRBV5-1	TRBJ1-4	CASSMGPGGNEKLFF
TRBV5-1	TRBJ2-1	CASSSSGIEDEQFF
TRBV16	TRBJ1-1	CASSLKRGLNTEAFF
TRBV5-1	TRBJ2-1	CASTLQGGSYNEQFF
TRBV4-2	TRBJ2-1	CASSRSGLENEQFF
TRBV6-1	TRBJ1-5	CASSSTGGQPQHF
TRBV7-2	TRBJ2-7	CASSPRQGLYEQYF
TRBV6-1	TRBJ2-3	CASRLAVTDTQYF
TRBV11-3	TRBJ2-3	CASSLGMREGRTDTQYF
TRBV7-3	TRBJ1-1	CASSLLGGTEAFF
TRBV19	TRBJ2-7	CASSAGTGDTYEQYF
TRBV2	TRBJ1-2	CACPGGRGYTF
TRBV7-8	TRBJ2-2	CASSGRLAGVPGELFF
TRBV14	TRBJ2-2	CASSPREGGTGELFF
TRBV5-1	TRBJ2-5	CASSLELAGVWETQYF
TRBV5-1	TRBJ1-2	CASSLEGRQVGGYTF
TRBV4-1	TRBJ1-1	CASSLAQIRGCDAFF
TRBV28	TRBJ1-1	CASSRGLNTEAFF
TRBV5-1	TRBJ2-7	CASSATGFLSYEQYF
TRBV5-6	TRBJ2-1	CASSPFGQGDNEQFF
TRBV6-6	TRBJ1-6	CASSYRTGGWNSPLHF
TRBV6-5	TRBJ1-1	CASRSRDRSTEAFF
TRBV7-2	TRBJ1-1	CASSLWSGNTEAFF
TRBV14	TRBJ2-1	CASSVREARNEQFF
TRBV28	TRBJ1-2	CASSFPGQGVRIYGYTF
TRBV2	TRBJ2-2	CASRMTSGNTGELFF
TRBV28	TRBJ1-3	CASLGTGYPRGNTIYF
TRBV25-1	TRBJ2-1	CASSESQFFNEQFF
TRBV7-2	TRBJ1-1	CASSLVYRTNEAFF